These 27 T cell receptor beta chains share one sample of origin, sequenced in a study of cytomegalovirus exposure and HLA in healthy donors. PCR employed 60 Vbeta and 13 Jbeta primers. Assay: immunoSEQ multiplex PCR; the TCRdb copy retains only in-frame clones and omits some. The data contain around 100,000 clones, 80% to 85% of them seen just once; the ten biggest clones take up roughly 22%. Sequenced input: PBMCs. Receptor source: a man aged 25-45 years in good health and CMV-seropositive.

This clone is categorized as medium-sized (0.01 to 0.1%). J is TRBJ1-1 and V is TRBV2; D is possibly TRBD1 (6 bases). The CDR3 contains 12 residues. CDR1 is SNHLY, CDR2 FYNNEI, per germline. The V end lost 5 bases, the J end lost 8 bases, and 12 bases lay between the germline ends. CDR3 DNA: TGTGCCAGCAGTTACACCGGGACAGAAGCTTTCTTT. This encodes CASSYTGTEAFF.

This clone was seen only once. The chain is built from TRBV5-1 and TRBJ1-4, with 8 bases lining up with TRBD1. V lost 7 bases to trimming and J lost 6 bases; unmatched junction nucleotides: 8. Germline CDR1 SGHRS, CDR2 YFSETQ. The CDR3 extends over 14 amino acids. In DNA form, the CDR3 reads TGCGCCAGCGGCCAACAGGGGGAGGATGAAAAACTGTTTTTT. As protein: CASGQQGEDEKLFF.

The CDR3 nucleotides are TGTGCCAGCAGAAATAGCCCCGGGGACACAGATACGCAGTATTTT. Its translation: CASRNSPGDTDTQYF. J is TRBJ2-3 and V is TRBV6-5, with TRBD2 as a possible D gene (5 bases). In germline, CDR1 is MNHEY, CDR2 SVGAGI. V was cut by 6 bases and J by 2 bases, with 15 bases left in between. There are 15 residues in the CDR3.

This chain joins TRBV7-9 and TRBJ1-1, with a possible D match to TRBD1 (5 bases). V lost 3 bases and J 3 bases, leaving 17 bases between the germline ends. Germline V gene data show CDR1 as SEHNR and CDR2 as FQNEAQ (reference sequence). CDR3 length: 16 amino acids. CDR3 loop: CASSFGRAGRDTEAFF. The CDR3 DNA sequence: TGTGCCAGCAGCTTTGGAAGGGCAGGGAGGGACACTGAAGCTTTCTTT.

The chain links TRBV6-5 to TRBJ1-6, with 7 positions matching TRBD1. This CDR3 region has 14 residues. The trim removed 5 bases at V and 7 bases at J, leaving 5 bases unmatched. CDR1 is MNHEY and CDR2 is SVGAGI in the germline V gene. Here the CDR3 reads CASSQRGPNSPLHF. The CDR3 DNA is TGTGCCAGCAGTCAAAGGGGGCCCAATTCACCCCTCCACTTT.

This chain links TRBV30 with TRBJ2-7, with a tentative D call TRBD2 (6 bases). V was trimmed by 2 bases and J by 1 base, leaving 15 bases between them. Germline V gene data show CDR1 as GTSNPN and CDR2 as SVGIG (reference sequence). This CDR3 has 15 residues. The CDR3 region is CAWSHDRDSSYEQYV. CDR3 coding DNA: TGTGCCTGGAGTCACGACCGGGACTCGTCCTACGAGCAGTACGTC.

V is TRBV29-1 and J is TRBJ2-2, with D uncertain. Trimming pared 5 bases from V and 5 bases from J, leaving 12 bases between. Germline loops: CDR1 SQVTM, CDR2 ANQGSEA. The length of the CDR3 is 13 residues. CDR3 sequence (DNA): TGCAGCGTTACGGCGGCCGGGACCGGGGAGCTGTTTTTT. Its translation: CSVTAAGTGELFF.

J is TRBJ2-5 and V is TRBV5-1; a weak D match, TRBD1 (8 bases). Trimming stripped 4 bases from V and 2 bases from J, with 18 bases between. CDR1 and CDR2 (germline): SGHRS, YFSETQ. The CDR3 is 16 residues long. The CDR3 protein is CASSDGGTGGQETQYF. The CDR3 DNA follows: TGCGCCAGCAGCGACGGGGGGACAGGTGGGCAAGAGACCCAGTACTTC.

This clone was picked up a small number of times. The J gene is TRBJ1-2, the V gene TRBV27, with 7 bases identical to TRBD1. Germline trimming cut 6 bases from V and 3 bases from J; bases unmatched to any gene: 10. Germline V gene lookup returns CDR1 MNHEY and CDR2 SMNVEV (reference sequence). The CDR3 is 15 amino acids. CDR3 coding DNA: TGTGCCAGCAGATCAACAGGGGCAGTAGACTATGGCTACACCTTC. Residues: CASRSTGAVDYGYTF.

The chain couples TRBV13 to TRBJ2-1, with 8 bases that match TRBD2. After removal of 3 bases from V and 10 bases from J, the junction contained 5 bases not matched to a gene. The CDR3 length is 13 residues. Germline V gives CDR1 PRHDT, CDR2 FYEKMQ (reference sequence). The CDR3 reads CASSFASGGEQFF. The CDR3 DNA sequence: TGTGCCAGCAGCTTTGCGAGCGGGGGCGAGCAGTTCTTC.

This rearrangement joins TRBV6-1 to TRBJ2-4; 8 bases are shared with TRBD1. This CDR3 region has 12 residues. Germline V gene data show CDR1 as MNHNS and CDR2 as SASEGT. J lost 7 bases, V lost 8 bases, and 4 bases had no gene match. DNA of the CDR3: TGTGCCAGCTTATGGACAGGGAACATTCAGTACTTC. Translating gives CASLWTGNIQYF.

V usage is TRBV28 and J usage is TRBJ2-7, with D maybe TRBD2 (6 bases). Trimming removed 1 base at V and 1 base at J, with 8 bases between. Germline CDR1 reads MDHEN; CDR2 reads SYDVKM. CDR3 length: 14 residues. CDR3 nucleotide sequence: TGTGCCAGCAGTTTATTGGGGGGTTCCTACGAGCAGTACTTC. Residues: CASSLLGGSYEQYF.

This chain uses TRBV2 with TRBJ2-7, with D tentatively TRBD2 (6 bases). The germline V gene has CDR1 SNHLY and CDR2 FYNNEI. The germline V and J ends were trimmed by 4 bases and 0 bases, with 10 bases remaining between them. The CDR3 is 14 residues long. The CDR3 loop is CASSAGTYSYEQYV. In DNA, the CDR3 is TGTGCCAGCAGTGCCGGGACTTACTCCTACGAGCAGTACGTC.

Only one count was recorded for this clone. The chain has TRBV7-9 and TRBJ2-3; D might be TRBD2 (5 bases). The V gene lost 3 bases and the J gene lost 2 bases, with 9 bases spanning the gap. CDR1 is SEHNR, CDR2 FQNEAQ, per germline (reference sequence). This CDR3 contains 14 residues. The CDR3 protein is CASSFVRDTDTQYF. CDR3 sequence (DNA): TGTGCCAGCAGCTTTGTCCGGGACACAGATACGCAGTATTTT.

This chain joins TRBV18 and TRBJ2-7, with 8 bases fitting TRBD2. Losses at the gene ends were 0 bases for V and 2 bases for J; bases not matched to a gene: 6. The germline V gene has CDR1 KGHSH and CDR2 LQKENI. The CDR3 totals 16 residues. In DNA, the CDR3 is TGTGCCAGCTCACCACCGACGAGCGGGGGTGCCTACGAGCAGTACTTC. Translation gives CASSPPTSGGAYEQYF.

This clone is a singleton in its sample. The chain has TRBV28 and TRBJ2-1; 8 positions match TRBD1. The CDR3 runs to 15 residues. Trimming cost V 9 bases and J 4 bases; bases outside gene matches: 11. CDR1 is MDHEN and CDR2 is SYDVKM in the germline V gene. CDR3 sequence (DNA): TGTGCCAGTTATATGGGGACAGGCGAGTACAATGAGCAGTTCTTC. It specifies CASYMGTGEYNEQFF.

The J gene is TRBJ2-2, the V gene TRBV29-1; perhaps TRBD1 as D (5 bases). Trimming cost V 7 bases and J 5 bases, with 11 bases left between them. Germline lookup yields CDR1 SQVTM and CDR2 ANQGSEA. The CDR3 is made up of 12 amino acids. CDR3 sequence reads: CSADRQTGELFF. The CDR3 bases are TGCAGCGCCGACCGACAGACCGGGGAGCTGTTTTTT.

As DNA, the CDR3 is TGCGCCAGCAGCCGAGATCCCCCCACAGATACGCAGTATTTT. This codes for CASSRDPPTDTQYF. This chain connects TRBV5-1 to TRBJ2-3; D not certain. The ends were cut back, 4 bases at V and 2 bases at J, with 11 bases in the middle. Looked up from germline, CDR1 is SGHRS and CDR2 is YFSETQ. The CDR3 runs 14 residues.

The V call is TRBV28, the J call TRBJ1-1; no reliable D call. Germline CDR1 is MDHEN and CDR2 is SYDVKM. CDR3 length equals 15 residues. V was shortened by 6 bases and J by 3 bases, with 17 bases between the two germline ends. This CDR3 is CASSTPELRDTEAFF. The CDR3 DNA sequence: TGTGCCAGCAGCACCCCCGAGTTGAGGGACACTGAAGCTTTCTTT.

Of note for this clone: Other DNA sequences within the sample encode an identical CDR3. CDR3: CASSLWGGSNQPQHF. CDR3 coding DNA: TGTGCCAGCAGCCTATGGGGGGGTTCCAATCAGCCCCAGCATTTT. The J gene is TRBJ1-5, the V gene TRBV5-8, with D possibly matching TRBD1 (5 bases). Trimming cost V 4 bases and J 3 bases, with 14 bases left between them. Germline CDR1 reads SGHTS; CDR2 reads YDEGEE. There are 15 residues in the CDR3. Variable domain in full (rest from reference TRBV5-8 and TRBJ1-5): EAGVTQSPTHLIKTRGQQATLRCSPISGHTSVYWYQQALGLGLQFLLWYDEGEERNRGNFPPRFSGRQFPNYSSELNVNALELEDSALYLCASSLWGGSNQPQHFGDGTRLSIL.

The rearrangement joins TRBV7-8 to TRBJ2-6, with TRBD1 matching over 8 bases. The CDR3 extends over 17 amino acids. V lost 4 bases to trimming and J lost 4 bases; unmatched junction nucleotides: 9. Per germline, CDR1 SGHVS and CDR2 FQNEAQ. CDR3 sequence (DNA): TGTGCCAGCAGCTCAACCGACAGGGGAGCGGGGGCCAACGTCCTGACTTTC. Translated: CASSSTDRGAGANVLTF.

J is TRBJ2-3 and V is TRBV11-3, with D unresolved. V lost 5 bases, J lost 4 bases, and 10 bases lay in between. CDR3 size: 13 residues. The germline V gene has CDR1 SGHNT and CDR2 YENEEA. CDR3 protein: CASSEITADTQYF. The CDR3, as DNA: TGTGCCAGCAGCGAAATAACGGCAGATACGCAGTATTTT.

This clone has more than one count but fewer than ten. V gene TRBV5-1 combines with J gene TRBJ1-1, with 8 bases aligning to TRBD1. Trimming cost V 2 bases and J 14 bases; bases outside gene matches: 8. CDR3 length equals 12 residues. CDR1 is SGHRS and CDR2 is YFSETQ in the germline V gene. The CDR3 region is CASSFGTGDRFF. The CDR3 coding sequence is TGCGCCAGCAGCTTCGGGACAGGAGATAGATTCTTT.

The V and J genes are TRBV27 and TRBJ2-3; 13 positions agree with TRBD2. The germline gives CDR1 MNHEY, CDR2 SMNVEV (reference sequence). The CDR3 consists of 15 residues. V was pared by 7 bases and J by 6 bases, with 7 bases of the junction left unmatched. The CDR3 loop is CASTRTSGGWDTQYF. Written as DNA, the CDR3 is TGTGCCAGCACCCGGACTAGCGGGGGTTGGGATACGCAGTATTTT.

In DNA, the CDR3 is TGTGCCAGCAGCCCGGAGGCCGGACAGGGGTCGGACACCATATATTTT. It yields the protein CASSPEAGQGSDTIYF. V and J are TRBV7-8 and TRBJ1-3; 9 bases map to TRBD1. The CDR3 sequence is 16 residues long. Per germline, CDR1 SGHVS and CDR2 FQNEAQ. Trimming removed 5 bases from V and 8 bases from J; junction bases left unmatched: 13.

This clone was picked up one time. V gene TRBV4-1 combines with J gene TRBJ1-6, with D maybe TRBD1 (5 bases). The length of the CDR3 is 18 residues. CDR1 and CDR2 (germline): MGHRA, YSYEKL. The V end was cut by 3 bases, the J end by 0 bases, with 15 bases between. CDR3: CASSQRLADSSYNSPLHF. CDR3 bases: TGCGCCAGCAGCCAGCGCCTGGCAGACAGCTCCTATAATTCACCCCTCCACTTT.

This chain joins TRBV27 and TRBJ2-7, with D possibly matching TRBD1 (7 bases). Trimming cost V 5 bases and J 1 base, with 12 bases left between them. Germline V gives CDR1 MNHEY, CDR2 SMNVEV (reference sequence). This CDR3 region has 14 residues. The CDR3 DNA is TGTGCCAGCAGTCCCAGGGGGGAGTCCTACGAGCAGTACTTC. Translation gives CASSPRGESYEQYF.